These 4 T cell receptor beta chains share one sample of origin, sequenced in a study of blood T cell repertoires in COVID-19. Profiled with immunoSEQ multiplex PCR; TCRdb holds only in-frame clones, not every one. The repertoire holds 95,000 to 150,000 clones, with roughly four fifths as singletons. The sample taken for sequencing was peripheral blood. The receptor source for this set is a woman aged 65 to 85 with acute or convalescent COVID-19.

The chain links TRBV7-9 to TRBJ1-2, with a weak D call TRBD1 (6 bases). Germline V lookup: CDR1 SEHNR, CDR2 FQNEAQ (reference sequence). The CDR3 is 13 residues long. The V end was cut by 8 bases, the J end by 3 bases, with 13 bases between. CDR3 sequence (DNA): TGTGCCAGCGGGTCAGGGGTTTACTATGGCTACACCTTC. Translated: CASGSGVYYGYTF.

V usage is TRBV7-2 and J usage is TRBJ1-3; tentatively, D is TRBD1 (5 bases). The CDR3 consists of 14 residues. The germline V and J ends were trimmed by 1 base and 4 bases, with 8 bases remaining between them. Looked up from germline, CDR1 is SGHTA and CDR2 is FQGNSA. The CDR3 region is CASSLEGEGNTIYF. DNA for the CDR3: TGTGCCAGCAGCTTAGAAGGGGAAGGAAACACCATATATTTT.

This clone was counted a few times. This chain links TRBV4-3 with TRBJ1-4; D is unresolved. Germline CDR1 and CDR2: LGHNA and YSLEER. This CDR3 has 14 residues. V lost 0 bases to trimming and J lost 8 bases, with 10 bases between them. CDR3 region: CASSQETGGEKLFF. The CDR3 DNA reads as TGCGCCAGCAGCCAAGAAACTGGAGGGGAAAAACTGTTTTTT.

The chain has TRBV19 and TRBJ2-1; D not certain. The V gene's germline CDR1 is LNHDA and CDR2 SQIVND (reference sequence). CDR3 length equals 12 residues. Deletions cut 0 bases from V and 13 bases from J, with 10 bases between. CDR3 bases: TGTGCCAGTAGTATAGATCGAGGAGCCCAGTTCTTC. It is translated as CASSIDRGAQFF.